This TCR beta chain is drawn from a study of blood T cell repertoires in COVID-19. Germline CDR1 is LGHNA and CDR2 is YNFKEQ. This CDR3 is 11 amino acids long. The V and J ends lost 8 bases and 1 base respectively, with 5 bases between them. TCRdb keeps only in-frame clones here, not all; method: immunoSEQ multiplex PCR. The repertoire holds some 250,000 clones, with around 93% as singletons. Sequenced: PBMCs or T cells enriched from blood (not recorded which). V and J are TRBV4-2 and TRBJ1-1, with D unclear. The clonotype was recovered from a human donor in a cohort exposed to, infected with or recovered from COVID-19 (not recorded which). The donor label of this sample is uncertain. For the CDR3, the DNA is TGTGCCAGCTCAGAGAACACTGAAGCTTTCTTT. This codes for CASSENTEAFF.